The present T cell receptor (beta chain) was sequenced within a study of neurological immune-mediated disorders. At least ten counts were recorded for this clonotype. Template-switch 5'RACE cDNA synthesis added a 10-nucleotide unique molecular identifier. Via MiXCR, TCRdb re-called the 5' RACE reads, giving one row per CDR3 protein. The sample shows more than 40,000 distinct CDR3 sequences, about 2% of them seen only once. The length of the CDR3 is 16 residues. Looked up from germline, CDR1 is SGHRS and CDR2 is YFSETQ. V lost 2 bases to trimming and J lost 3 bases; unmatched junction nucleotides: 7. Sequenced sample: PBMCs. This receptor was taken from a woman between 35 and 50 years old with multiple sclerosis. The rearrangement joins TRBV5-1 to TRBJ2-1, with TRBD2 identical over 8 bases. The CDR3 sequence is CASSFAGGVLYNEQFF. The CDR3 bases are TGCGCCAGCAGCTTCGCGGGGGGCGTCCTCTACAATGAGCAGTTCTTC.